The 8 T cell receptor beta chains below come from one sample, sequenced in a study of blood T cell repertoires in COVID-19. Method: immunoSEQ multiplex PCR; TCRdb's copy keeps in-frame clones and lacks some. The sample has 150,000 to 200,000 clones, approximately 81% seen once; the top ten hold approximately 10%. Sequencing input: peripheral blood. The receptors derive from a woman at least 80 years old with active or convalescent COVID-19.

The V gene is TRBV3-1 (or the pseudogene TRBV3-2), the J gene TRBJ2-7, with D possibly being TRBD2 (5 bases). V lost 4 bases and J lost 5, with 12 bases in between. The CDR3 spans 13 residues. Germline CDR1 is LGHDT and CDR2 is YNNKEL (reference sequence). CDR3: CASSLVRGNEQYF. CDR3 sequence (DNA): TGTGCCAGCAGCCTCGTTCGGGGTAACGAGCAGTACTTC.

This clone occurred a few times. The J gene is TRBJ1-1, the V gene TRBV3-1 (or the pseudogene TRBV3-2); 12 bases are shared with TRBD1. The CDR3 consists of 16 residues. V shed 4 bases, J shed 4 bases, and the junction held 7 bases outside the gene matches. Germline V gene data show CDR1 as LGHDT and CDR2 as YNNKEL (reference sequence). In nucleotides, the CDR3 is TGTGCCAGCAGCCCCCGGGACAGGGGGCAGGTCACTGAAGCTTTCTTT. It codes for CASSPRDRGQVTEAFF.

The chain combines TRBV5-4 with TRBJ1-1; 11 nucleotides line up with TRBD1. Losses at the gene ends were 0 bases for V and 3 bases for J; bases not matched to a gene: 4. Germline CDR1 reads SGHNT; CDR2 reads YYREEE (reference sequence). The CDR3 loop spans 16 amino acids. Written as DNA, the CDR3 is TGTGCCAGCAGCTTGGGGACAGGGGGCCTTGACACTGAAGCTTTCTTT. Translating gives CASSLGTGGLDTEAFF.

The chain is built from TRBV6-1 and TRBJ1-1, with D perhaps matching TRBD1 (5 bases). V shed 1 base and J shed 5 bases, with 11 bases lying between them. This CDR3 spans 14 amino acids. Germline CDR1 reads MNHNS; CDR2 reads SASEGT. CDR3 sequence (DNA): TGTGCCAGCAGTGAAGGGCAGGGAAGGACTGAAGCTTTCTTT. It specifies CASSEGQGRTEAFF.

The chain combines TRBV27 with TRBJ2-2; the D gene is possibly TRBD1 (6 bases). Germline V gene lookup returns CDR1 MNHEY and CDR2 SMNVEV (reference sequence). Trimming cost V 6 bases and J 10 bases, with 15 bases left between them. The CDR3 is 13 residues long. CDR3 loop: CASRPSGTPELFF. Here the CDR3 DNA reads TGTGCCAGCAGACCAAGTGGGACACCGGAGCTGTTTTTT.

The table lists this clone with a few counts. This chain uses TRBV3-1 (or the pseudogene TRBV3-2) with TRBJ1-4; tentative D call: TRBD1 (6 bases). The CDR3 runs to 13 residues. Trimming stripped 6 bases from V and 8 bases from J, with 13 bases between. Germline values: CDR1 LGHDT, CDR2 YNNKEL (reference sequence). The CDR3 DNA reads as TGTGCCAGCAGTCCCTGGGGGGGCGAAAAACTGTTTTTT. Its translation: CASSPWGGEKLFF.

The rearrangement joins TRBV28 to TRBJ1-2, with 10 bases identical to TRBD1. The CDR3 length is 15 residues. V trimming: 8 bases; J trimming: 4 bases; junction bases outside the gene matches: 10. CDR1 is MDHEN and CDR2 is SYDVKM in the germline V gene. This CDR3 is CASSRPGQGFYGYTF. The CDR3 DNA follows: TGTGCCAGCTCAAGACCGGGACAGGGGTTCTATGGCTACACCTTC.

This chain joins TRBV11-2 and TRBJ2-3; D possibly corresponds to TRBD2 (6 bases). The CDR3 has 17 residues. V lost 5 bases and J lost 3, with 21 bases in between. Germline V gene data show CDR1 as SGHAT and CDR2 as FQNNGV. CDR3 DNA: TGTGCCAGCAGCCCTACATCACTAGCATTCAGTACAGATACGCAGTATTTT. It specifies CASSPTSLAFSTDTQYF. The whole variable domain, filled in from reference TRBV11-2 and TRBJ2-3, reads EAGVAQSPRYKIIEKRQSVAFWCNPISGHATLYWYQQILGQGPKLLIQFQNNGVVDDSQLPKDRFSAERLKGVDSTLKIQPAKLEDSAVYLCASSPTSLAFSTDTQYFGPGTRLTVL.